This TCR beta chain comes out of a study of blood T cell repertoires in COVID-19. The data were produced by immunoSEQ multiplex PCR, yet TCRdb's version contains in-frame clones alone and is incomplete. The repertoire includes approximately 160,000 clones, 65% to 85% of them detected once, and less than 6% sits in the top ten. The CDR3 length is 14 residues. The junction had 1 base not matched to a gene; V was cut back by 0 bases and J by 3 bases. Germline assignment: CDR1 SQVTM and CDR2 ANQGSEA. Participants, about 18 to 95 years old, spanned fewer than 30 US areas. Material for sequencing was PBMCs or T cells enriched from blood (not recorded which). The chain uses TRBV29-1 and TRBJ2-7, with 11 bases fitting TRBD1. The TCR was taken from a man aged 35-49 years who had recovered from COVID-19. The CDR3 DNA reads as TGCAGCGTTGAAGATGGGACAGGGGGCTACGAGCAGTACTTC. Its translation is CSVEDGTGGYEQYF.